A selection of T cell receptor beta chains follows, all from one sample in a study of CD8 T cells in Susac syndrome. Each CDR3 protein is one row after TCRdb ran MiXCR on the immunoSEQ multiplex PCR reads. Of over 300,000 distinct CDR3 sequences in the sample, 92% were seen once. The sequencing sample was made of CD4+ T cells from PBMCs. Receptor source: a human donor with multiple sclerosis. Each CDR3 is given with its conserved first and last residue.

V gene: TRBV7-2
J gene: TRBJ1-5
CDR3 protein: CASSFRSSISRNQPQHF

V gene: TRBV11-2
J gene: TRBJ2-3
CDR3 protein: CASSLVPGGTDTQYF

V gene: TRBV20-1
J gene: TRBJ1-2
CDR3 protein: CSARERSQGIYGYTF

V gene: TRBV20-1
J gene: TRBJ2-3
CDR3 protein: CSARSLGGFGNTDTQYF

V gene: TRBV7-2
J gene: TRBJ2-1
CDR3 protein: CASSLGTVTVGEQFF

V gene: TRBV9
J gene: TRBJ1-6
CDR3 protein: CASSAALDKNSPLHF

V gene: TRBV18
J gene: TRBJ2-7
CDR3 protein: CASSPPKSGLNTYEQYF

V gene: TRBV12-3/TRBV12-4
J gene: TRBJ2-2
CDR3 protein: CASRKQLANTGELFF

V gene: TRBV7-9
J gene: TRBJ2-3
CDR3 protein: CASSRDSIDTQYF

V gene: TRBV28
J gene: TRBJ2-2
CDR3 protein: CASGGTGELFF

V gene: TRBV29-1
J gene: TRBJ2-1
CDR3 protein: CSASGESPKGEQFF

V gene: TRBV5-1
J gene: TRBJ2-3
CDR3 protein: CASSFSGTSGTDTQYF

V gene: TRBV5-1
J gene: TRBJ2-1
CDR3 protein: CASSSTGTRIDEQFF

V gene: TRBV4-2
J gene: TRBJ2-7
CDR3 protein: CASSQDGGYEQYF

V gene: TRBV18
J gene: TRBJ1-2
CDR3 protein: CASSPSGHGPINYGYTF